One sample yielded the 30 T cell receptor beta chains listed below, sequenced in a study of CD8 T cells in ankylosing spondylitis. No cognate antigen is known for these TCRs. Study-wide findings and caveats: Several highly homologous variants formed a TCR beta motif that appeared characteristic of ankylosing spondylitis blood.

TCRdb reprocessed the 5' RACE reads via MiXCR and lists one record per CDR3 protein. The sample records 350,000 to 450,000 distinct CDR3 sequences, about 24% being singletons. What was sequenced was blood, either unsorted or a sorted T cell fraction (not recorded which). These receptors were collected from a male donor with ankylosing spondylitis.

Note on this clonotype: It may be a read error: a sequence one base away is much more abundant. The rearrangement joins TRBV11-2 to TRBJ1-1; D uncertain. The CDR3 covers 13 residues. V gave up 4 bases and J gave up 0 bases, with 6 bases separating them. Germline loops: CDR1 SGHAT, CDR2 FQNNGV. The CDR3 DNA reads TGTGCCAGCAGCTCCCATGTGAACACTGAAGCTTTCTTT. Amino acids: CASSSHVNTEAFF.

Notes on this clonotype: No DNA is shown, since the ends of the CDR3 on it are uncertain; the CDR3 is the one TCRdb lists. The J gene is TRBJ1-2, the V gene TRBV7-8; the table's TRBD1 call for D was not verified on the DNA. The germline CDR1 and CDR2 sequences are SGHVS and FQNEAQ. The CDR3 spans 13 residues, counting both ends. CDR3 protein: CASSFGTGNPSTF.

The chain recombines TRBV6-1 with TRBJ2-5; TRBD2 agrees at 11 bases. Trimming removed 6 bases from V and 2 bases from J; junction bases left unmatched: 8. This CDR3 has 16 residues. Germline V gene lookup returns CDR1 MNHNS and CDR2 SASEGT. CDR3 amino acids: CASSETSGTTQETQYF. The CDR3 DNA is TGTGCCAGCAGCGAGACTAGCGGGACGACTCAAGAGACCCAGTACTTC.

The chain couples TRBV5-1 to TRBJ1-2; tentatively, D is TRBD1 (5 bases). This CDR3 has 15 residues. The germline V gene has CDR1 SGHRS and CDR2 YFSETQ. Trimming pared 2 bases from V and 3 bases from J, leaving 14 bases between. The CDR3 DNA reads as TGCGCCAGCAGCTTAGGAGAGGGGTTGGACTATGGCTACACCTTC. This translates into CASSLGEGLDYGYTF.

V and J are TRBV5-1 and TRBJ2-7; possibly TRBD1 or TRBD2 for D (5 bases each). V was trimmed by 5 bases and J by 0 bases, leaving 9 bases between them. CDR3 size: 13 residues. Germline loops: CDR1 SGHRS, CDR2 YFSETQ. The CDR3 DNA reads as TGCGCCAGCAGGGAAGGGACCTCCTACGAGCAGTACTTC. As protein: CASREGTSYEQYF. The full variable domain, in which reference TRBV5-1 and TRBJ2-7 provide the parts outside the CDR3, is KAGVTQTPRYLIKTRGQQVTLSCSPISGHRSVSWYQQTPGQGLQFLFEYFSETQRNKGNFPGRFSGRQFSNSRSEMNVSTLELGDSALYLCASREGTSYEQYFGPGTRLTVT.

This rearrangement joins TRBV5-1 to TRBJ2-3; the D gene is possibly TRBD1 (5 bases). The germline gives CDR1 SGHRS, CDR2 YFSETQ. Trimming removed 0 bases at V and 1 base at J, with 9 bases between. The CDR3 spans 15 residues. As DNA, the CDR3 is TGCGCCAGCAGCTTGGGGGAAGGGGGCACAGATACGCAGTATTTT. This encodes CASSLGEGGTDTQYF.

This clonotype was counted many times. One end of the junction does not line up with germline, which may come from a read error. This sequence joins TRBV29-1 and TRBJ2-1, with D possibly matching TRBD1 (7 bases). Looked up from germline, CDR1 is SQVTM and CDR2 is ANQGSEA. The CDR3 loop spans 11 amino acids. The CDR3 is CSVARGDSNIF. The CDR3 region has the DNA TGCAGCGTTGCCAGGGGGGACTCGAACATCTTC.

The rearrangement links TRBV4-2 to TRBJ2-7; D might be TRBD1 (5 bases). The V and J ends lost 0 bases and 9 bases respectively, with 12 bases between them. Germline assignment: CDR1 LGHNA and CDR2 YNFKEQ. CDR3 size: 13 residues. The CDR3 is CASSQEIQTGQYV. As DNA, the CDR3 is TGTGCCAGCAGCCAAGAGATCCAAACAGGGCAGTACGTC.

This clonotype has only a few counts. The V and J genes are TRBV12-3 or TRBV12-4 and TRBJ2-1; D might be TRBD1 (6 bases). The CDR3 runs 15 residues. V was clipped by 2 bases and J by 9 bases, with 17 bases between them. The CDR3 sequence: CASSLKRTASGEQFF. DNA for the CDR3: TGTGCCAGCAGTTTAAAGAGGACAGCGAGTGGTGAGCAGTTCTTC.

The gene calls are TRBV29-1 and TRBJ2-3; the match to TRBD1 covers 8 bases. The trim removed 7 bases at V and 4 bases at J, leaving 10 bases unmatched. The CDR3 length is 14 residues. The germline V gene encodes CDR1 SQVTM and CDR2 ANQGSEA. The CDR3 DNA follows: TGCAGCGGGGGACAGGTCCTCAGGGCAGATACGCAGTATTTT. Amino acid sequence: CSGGQVLRADTQYF.

Many counts were recorded for this clonotype. As DNA, the CDR3 is TGCGCCAGCAGCTTGTTTGGGGGGGATCAGCCCCAGCATTTT. It is translated as CASSLFGGDQPQHF. This chain uses TRBV5-1 with TRBJ1-5, with a possible D match to TRBD1 (5 bases). V was shortened by 1 base and J by 5 bases, with 10 bases between the two germline ends. The CDR3 is made up of 14 amino acids. CDR1 is SGHRS, CDR2 YFSETQ, per germline.

This chain joins TRBV20-1 and TRBJ2-3, with D perhaps TRBD1 (6 bases). V was cut by 2 bases and J by 9 bases, with 15 bases left in between. The CDR3 runs 13 residues. Germline V gene sequence: CDR1 DFQATT, CDR2 SNEGSKA (reference sequence). CDR3 protein: CSARRGSEGTQYF. In nucleotides, the CDR3 is TGCAGTGCTAGAAGGGGGAGTGAGGGAACGCAGTATTTT.

This clonotype was seen only once. One base away lies a much larger clone, so this may be a sequencing read error. The CDR3 ends on some other residue instead of the conserved phenylalanine or tryptophan, so this is likely a read error. This sequence joins TRBV7-2 and TRBJ1-6; weak D call: TRBD1 (6 bases). CDR3 length: 15 amino acids. The germline gives CDR1 SGHTA, CDR2 FQGNSA. V lost 1 base, J lost 8 bases, and 12 bases lay in between. The CDR3, as DNA: TGTGCCAGCAGCTTAGTAACAGGGAATTATTCACCCCTCCACATT. Amino acid sequence: CASSLVTGNYSPLHI.

This clonotype was observed a few times. The rearrangement joins TRBV20-1 to TRBJ2-5; a weak D match, TRBD2 (6 bases). The CDR3 spans 14 residues. Trimming shortened V by 0 bases and J by 2 bases, and 10 bases separated the two germline ends. Germline V gene data show CDR1 as DFQATT and CDR2 as SNEGSKA (reference sequence). CDR3 sequence reads: CSARDVEGQETQYF. The CDR3 region has the DNA TGCAGTGCTAGAGATGTGGAGGGACAAGAGACCCAGTACTTC.

This clonotype has a handful of counts. This CDR3 reads CASSVDRGTASYNEQFF. CDR3 sequence (DNA): TGTGCCAGCAGCGTTGACCGGGGAACAGCGTCCTACAATGAGCAGTTCTTC. This rearrangement joins TRBV9 to TRBJ2-1; possibly TRBD2 for D (5 bases). The V gene lost 2 bases and the J gene lost 1 base, with 16 bases spanning the gap. CDR1 SGDLS and CDR2 YYNGEE come from the germline V gene. This CDR3 has 17 amino acids.

The CDR3: CASSLTGPSEQFF. The DNA for the CDR3 is TGTGCCAGCAGTCTAACAGGGCCTAGCGAGCAGTTCTTC. This chain links TRBV6-1 with TRBJ2-1; weak D call: TRBD1 (6 bases). This CDR3 has 13 residues. Germline V gene lookup returns CDR1 MNHNS and CDR2 SASEGT. The germline V and J ends were trimmed by 5 bases and 10 bases, with 15 bases remaining between them.

The chain links TRBV11-2 to TRBJ2-1, with 7 bases aligning to TRBD1. V shed 6 bases and J 0 bases; nucleotides not matched to a gene: 5. CDR1 and CDR2 (germline): SGHAT, FQNNGV. This CDR3 spans 15 amino acids. The CDR3 region has the DNA TGTGCCAGCAGACCTCGGGACAGCTCCTACAATGAGCAGTTCTTC. Its translation: CASRPRDSSYNEQFF.

This clonotype was seen ten or more times. The chain carries TRBV20-1 and TRBJ2-1; 9 bases are shared with TRBD1. CDR1 is DFQATT, CDR2 SNEGSKA, per germline (reference sequence). The V segment lost 5 bases and the J segment 5 bases; nucleotides outside the gene matches: 13. The CDR3 loop spans 16 amino acids. CDR3 residues: CSAPDPRTGVDNEQFF. CDR3 in DNA: TGCAGTGCTCCCGATCCTAGGACAGGGGTCGACAATGAGCAGTTCTTC.

The chain employs TRBV7-9 and TRBJ2-4; D may be TRBD1 (6 bases). Germline V CDR1 and CDR2: SEHNR, FQNEAQ (reference sequence). This CDR3 has 16 amino acids. V lost 4 bases and J 0 bases, leaving 13 bases between the germline ends. In DNA form, the CDR3 reads TGTGCCAGCAGCTCCGACAGGATTTTAGCCAAAAACATTCAGTACTTC. This translates into CASSSDRILAKNIQYF.

The rearrangement links TRBV2 to TRBJ1-5, with 12 bases matching TRBD1. Germline V gene data show CDR1 as SNHLY and CDR2 as FYNNEI. The CDR3 spans 16 residues. V dropped 4 bases and J dropped 8; count of bases not matched to a gene: 9. CDR3 in amino acids: CASSAGGTGGYEPQHF. Here the CDR3 DNA reads TGTGCCAGCAGTGCGGGAGGGACAGGGGGCTATGAGCCCCAGCATTTT.

V is TRBV11-1 and J is TRBJ2-3; TRBD2 matches at 12 bases. Germline CDR1 and CDR2: SGHAT and FQDESV (reference sequence). The CDR3 is made up of 18 amino acids. Trimming at V came to 6 bases and at J to 2 bases, leaving 12 bases not matched to a gene. CDR3 sequence: CASRPGLAGKLDTDTQYF. For the CDR3, the DNA is TGTGCCAGCAGACCAGGACTAGCGGGAAAACTAGACACAGATACGCAGTATTTT.

V gene TRBV3-1 combines with J gene TRBJ1-1, with TRBD1 identical over 7 bases. The V and J ends lost 4 bases and 4 bases, in that order; junction bases with no gene match: 9. The CDR3 is made up of 15 amino acids. Germline values: CDR1 LGHDT, CDR2 YNNKEL (reference sequence). The CDR3 loop is CASSRPAGGSTEAFF. CDR3 coding DNA: TGTGCCAGCAGCCGTCCGGCAGGGGGGAGCACTGAAGCTTTCTTT.

The sample holds a few counts of this clonotype. This chain links TRBV20-1 with TRBJ2-1, with no clear D. The CDR3 runs to 10 residues. The V gene's germline CDR1 is DFQATT and CDR2 SNEGSKA (reference sequence). V was shortened by 7 bases and J by 4 bases, with 5 bases between the two germline ends. Here the CDR3 reads CSVEYNEQFF. In nucleotides, the CDR3 is TGCAGTGTTGAGTACAATGAGCAGTTCTTC.

V usage is TRBV5-1 and J usage is TRBJ1-4, with 10 nucleotides matching TRBD1. The CDR3 runs 15 residues. The V gene end was trimmed by 0 bases and the J gene end by 6 bases; junction bases not matched to a gene: 2. CDR1 SGHRS and CDR2 YFSETQ come from the germline V gene. CDR3 in amino acids: CASSLGTGGYEKLFF. The CDR3 DNA is TGCGCCAGCAGCTTGGGGACAGGGGGGTATGAAAAACTGTTTTTT.

The V call is TRBV5-1, the J call TRBJ2-3, with D tentatively TRBD2 (7 bases). CDR1 is SGHRS, CDR2 YFSETQ, per germline. CDR3 size: 16 residues. Trimming stripped 4 bases from V and 1 base from J, with 16 bases between. The CDR3 bases are TGCGCCAGCAGCCCCGGCAAGGGGGGGCGCACAGATACGCAGTATTTT. Its protein product is CASSPGKGGRTDTQYF.

A few counts support this clonotype. The V gene is TRBV29-1, the J gene TRBJ1-1; 10 nucleotides agree with TRBD1. Germline V CDR1 and CDR2: SQVTM, ANQGSEA. The junction had 9 bases not matched to a gene; V was cut back by 3 bases and J by 5 bases. There are 15 residues in the CDR3. CDR3 nucleotides: TGCAGCGTTGAGATGGGCTGGGGACAGGGGACTGAAGCTTTCTTT. It translates to CSVEMGWGQGTEAFF.

This clonotype has just a few counts. V usage is TRBV18 and J usage is TRBJ1-2; possible D gene TRBD1, 6 bases. The germline V gene has CDR1 KGHSH and CDR2 LQKENI. The CDR3 is made up of 15 amino acids. The V and J ends lost 0 bases and 1 base respectively, with 9 bases between them. CDR3: CASSPPGGLNYGYTF. For the CDR3, the DNA is TGTGCCAGCTCACCACCGGGGGGCCTTAACTATGGCTACACCTTC.

The rearrangement uses TRBV3-1 and TRBJ2-2, with D possibly being TRBD2 (5 bases). Germline-derived CDR1 and CDR2 are LGHDT and YNNKEL (reference sequence). Trimming took 5 bases from V and 6 from J, leaving 13 bases between them. This CDR3 has 14 amino acids. This CDR3 is CASSSWGVPGELFF. CDR3 coding DNA: TGTGCCAGCAGCTCATGGGGAGTACCCGGGGAGCTGTTTTTT.

The chain uses TRBV9 and TRBJ1-6, with 7 bases identical to TRBD1. This CDR3 comprises 15 residues. Germline V gene lookup returns CDR1 SGDLS and CDR2 YYNGEE. J was trimmed by 8 bases and V by 5 bases; bases with no gene match: 10. The chain's CDR3 is CASSEQGTGHSPLHF. The CDR3 nucleotides read TGTGCCAGCAGTGAACAGGGGACGGGGCATTCACCCCTCCACTTT.

This clonotype was observed at least ten times. J is TRBJ2-1 and V is TRBV7-2; the D is unclear. The V gene's germline CDR1 is SGHTA and CDR2 FQGNSA. The CDR3 is made up of 13 amino acids. Trimming took 5 bases from V and 7 from J, leaving 12 bases between them. The CDR3 reads CASSPTVYNEQFF. CDR3 in DNA: TGTGCCAGCAGCCCCACAGTTTATAATGAGCAGTTCTTC. Drawing the rest from reference TRBV7-2 and TRBJ2-1, the complete variable domain is GAGVSQSPSNKVTEKGKDVELRCDPISGHTALYWYRQSLGQGLEFLIYFQGNSAPDKSGLPSDRFSAERTGGSVSTLTIQRTQQEDSAVYLCASSPTVYNEQFFGPGTRLTVL.